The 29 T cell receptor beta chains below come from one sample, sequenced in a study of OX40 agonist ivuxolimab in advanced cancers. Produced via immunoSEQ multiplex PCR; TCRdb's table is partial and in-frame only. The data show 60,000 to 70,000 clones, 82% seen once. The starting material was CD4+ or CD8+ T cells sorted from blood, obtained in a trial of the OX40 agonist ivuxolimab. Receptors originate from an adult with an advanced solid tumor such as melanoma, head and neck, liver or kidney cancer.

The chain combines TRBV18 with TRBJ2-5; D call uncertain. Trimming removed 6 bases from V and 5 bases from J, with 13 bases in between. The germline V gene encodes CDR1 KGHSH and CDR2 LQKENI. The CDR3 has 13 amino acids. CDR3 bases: TGTGCCAGCTCCTCGACACGTCAGGAGACCCAGTACTTC. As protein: CASSSTRQETQYF.

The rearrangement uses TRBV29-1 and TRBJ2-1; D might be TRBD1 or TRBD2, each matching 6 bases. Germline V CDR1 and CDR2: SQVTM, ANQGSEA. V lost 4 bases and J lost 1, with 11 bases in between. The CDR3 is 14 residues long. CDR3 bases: TGCAGCGTTGGTGAGGGGGGATCCTACAATGAGCAGTTCTTC. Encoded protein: CSVGEGGSYNEQFF.

The CDR3 spells CASSPFVGGSYNEQFF. CDR3 nucleotides: TGTGCCAGCAGCCCATTTGTGGGGGGATCCTACAATGAGCAGTTCTTC. The V and J genes are TRBV5-4 and TRBJ2-1; tentative D call: TRBD2 (6 bases). The ends were cut back, 4 bases at V and 1 base at J, with 15 bases in the middle. Per germline, CDR1 SGHNT and CDR2 YYREEE (reference sequence). The CDR3 is 16 residues long.

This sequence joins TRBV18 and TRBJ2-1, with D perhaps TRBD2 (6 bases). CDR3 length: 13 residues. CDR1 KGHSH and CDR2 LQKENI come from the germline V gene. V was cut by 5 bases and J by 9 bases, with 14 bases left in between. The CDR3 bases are TGTGCCAGCTCATGGACTAAAGTCGTTGAGCAGTTCTTC. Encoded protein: CASSWTKVVEQFF.

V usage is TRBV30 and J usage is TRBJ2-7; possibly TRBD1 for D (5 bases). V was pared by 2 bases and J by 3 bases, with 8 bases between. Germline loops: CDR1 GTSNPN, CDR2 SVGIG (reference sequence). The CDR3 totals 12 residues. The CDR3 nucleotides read TGTGCCTGGAGTTCAGGGATCTACGAGCAGTACTTC. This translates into CAWSSGIYEQYF. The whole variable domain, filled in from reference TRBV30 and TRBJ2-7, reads SQTIHQWPATLVQPVGSPLSLECTVEGTSNPNLYWYRQAAGRGLQLLFYSVGIGQISSEVPQNLSASRPQDRQFILSSKKLLLSDSGFYLCAWSSGIYEQYFGPGTRLTVT.

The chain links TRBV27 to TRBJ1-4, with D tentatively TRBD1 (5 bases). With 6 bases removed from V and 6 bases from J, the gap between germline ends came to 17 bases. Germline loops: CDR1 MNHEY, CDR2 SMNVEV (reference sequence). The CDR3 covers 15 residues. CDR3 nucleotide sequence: TGTGCCAGCAGCCCTTACGGGACGGCTTATGAAAAACTGTTTTTT. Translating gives CASSPYGTAYEKLFF. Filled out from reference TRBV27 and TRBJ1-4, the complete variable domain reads EAQVTQNPRYLITVTGKKLTVTCSQNMNHEYMSWYRQDPGLGLRQIYYSMNVEVTDKGDVPEGYKVSRKEKRNFPLILESPSPNQTSLYFCASSPYGTAYEKLFFGSGTQLSVL.

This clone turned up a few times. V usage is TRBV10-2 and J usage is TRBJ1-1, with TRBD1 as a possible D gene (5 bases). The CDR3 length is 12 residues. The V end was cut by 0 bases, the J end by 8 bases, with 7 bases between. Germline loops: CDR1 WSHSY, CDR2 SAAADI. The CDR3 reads CASSESRQEAFF. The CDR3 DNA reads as TGCGCCAGCAGTGAGTCGAGACAGGAAGCTTTCTTT.

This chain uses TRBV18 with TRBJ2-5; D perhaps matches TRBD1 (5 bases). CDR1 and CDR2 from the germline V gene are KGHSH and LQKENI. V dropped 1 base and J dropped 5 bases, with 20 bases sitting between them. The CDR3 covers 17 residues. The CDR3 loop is CASSPRQGHRTIETQYF. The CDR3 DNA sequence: TGTGCCAGCTCACCACGGCAAGGACACAGGACGATTGAGACCCAGTACTTC. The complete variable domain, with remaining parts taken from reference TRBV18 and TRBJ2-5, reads NAGVMQNPRHLVRRRGQEARLRCSPMKGHSHVYWYRQLPEEGLKFMVYLQKENIIDESGMPKERFSAEFPKEGPSILRIQQVVRGDSAAYFCASSPRQGHRTIETQYFGPGTRLLVL.

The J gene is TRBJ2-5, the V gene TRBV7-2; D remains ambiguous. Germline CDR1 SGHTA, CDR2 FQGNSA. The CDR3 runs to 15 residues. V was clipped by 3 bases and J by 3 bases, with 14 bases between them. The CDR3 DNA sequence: TGTGCCAGCAGCTTCGGCGGAAATAGAGAAGAGACCCAGTACTTC. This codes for CASSFGGNREETQYF.

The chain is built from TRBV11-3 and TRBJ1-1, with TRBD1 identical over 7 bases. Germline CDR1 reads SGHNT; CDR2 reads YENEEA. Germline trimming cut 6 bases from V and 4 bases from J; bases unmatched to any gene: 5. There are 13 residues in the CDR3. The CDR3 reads CASRLTGSTEAFF. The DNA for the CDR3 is TGTGCCAGCAGGCTGACAGGGAGCACTGAAGCTTTCTTT.

DNA of the CDR3: TGTGCCAGCACAAGATATAAGCGAGAGACCCAGTACTTC. This encodes CASTRYKRETQYF. The chain links TRBV28 to TRBJ2-5; no clear D. Germline V gene sequence: CDR1 MDHEN, CDR2 SYDVKM. Between the trimmed V and J ends, which lost 7 bases and 4 bases, there was a span of 13 bases. The CDR3 totals 13 residues.

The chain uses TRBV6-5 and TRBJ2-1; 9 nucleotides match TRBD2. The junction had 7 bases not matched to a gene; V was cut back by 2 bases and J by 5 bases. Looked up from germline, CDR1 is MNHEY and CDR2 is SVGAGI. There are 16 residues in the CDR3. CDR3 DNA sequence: TGTGCCAGCAGTTACGTTGCGGGAGGGTCCCACAATGAGCAGTTCTTC. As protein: CASSYVAGGSHNEQFF.

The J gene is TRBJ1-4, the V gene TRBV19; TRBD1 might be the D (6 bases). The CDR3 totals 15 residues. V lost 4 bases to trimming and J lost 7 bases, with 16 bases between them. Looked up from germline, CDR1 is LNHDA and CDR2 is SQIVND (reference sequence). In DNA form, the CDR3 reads TGTGCCAGTAGTACGTTACAGGGATTAGTTGAAAAACTGTTTTTT. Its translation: CASSTLQGLVEKLFF.

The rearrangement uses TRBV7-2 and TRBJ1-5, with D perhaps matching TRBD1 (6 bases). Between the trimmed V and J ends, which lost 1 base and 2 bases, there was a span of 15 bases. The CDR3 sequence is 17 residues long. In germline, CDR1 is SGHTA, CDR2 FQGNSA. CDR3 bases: TGTGCCAGCAGCTTAGTTGCCTACAGGGCTGGCAATCAGCCCCAGCATTTT. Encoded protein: CASSLVAYRAGNQPQHF.

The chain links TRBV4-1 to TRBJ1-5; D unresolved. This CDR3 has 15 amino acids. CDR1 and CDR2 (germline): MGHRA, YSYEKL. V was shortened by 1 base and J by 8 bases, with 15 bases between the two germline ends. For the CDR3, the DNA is TGCGCCAGCAGCCAAGGAGATCGGAAAGCGGAGCCCCAGCATTTT. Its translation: CASSQGDRKAEPQHF.

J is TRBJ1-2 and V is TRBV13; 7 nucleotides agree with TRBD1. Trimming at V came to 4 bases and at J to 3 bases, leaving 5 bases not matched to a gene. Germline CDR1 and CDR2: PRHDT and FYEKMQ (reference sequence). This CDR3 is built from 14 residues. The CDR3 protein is CASSWTGTDYGYTF. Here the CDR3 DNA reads TGTGCCAGCAGCTGGACCGGGACAGACTATGGCTACACCTTC. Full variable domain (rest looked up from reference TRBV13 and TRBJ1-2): AAGVIQSPRHLIKEKRETATLKCYPIPRHDTVYWYQQGPGQDPQFLISFYEKMQSDKGSIPDRFSAQQFSDYHSELNMSSLELGDSALYFCASSWTGTDYGYTFGSGTRLTVV.

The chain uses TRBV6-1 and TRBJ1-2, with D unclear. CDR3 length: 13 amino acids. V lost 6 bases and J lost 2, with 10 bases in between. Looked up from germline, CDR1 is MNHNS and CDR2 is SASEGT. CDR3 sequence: CASSPTPNYGYTF. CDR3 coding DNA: TGTGCCAGCAGCCCGACACCGAACTATGGCTACACCTTC.

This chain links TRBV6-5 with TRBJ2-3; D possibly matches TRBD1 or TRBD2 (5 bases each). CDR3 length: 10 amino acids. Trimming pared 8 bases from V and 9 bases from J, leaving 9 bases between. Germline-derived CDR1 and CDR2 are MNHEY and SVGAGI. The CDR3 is CASGDPTQYF. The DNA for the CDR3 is TGTGCCAGCGGGGACCCCACGCAGTATTTT.

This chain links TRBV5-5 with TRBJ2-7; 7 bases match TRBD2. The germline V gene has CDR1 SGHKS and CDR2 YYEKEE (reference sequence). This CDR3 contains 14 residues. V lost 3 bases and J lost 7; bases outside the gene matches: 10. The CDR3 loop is CASSWPGRTREQYF. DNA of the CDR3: TGTGCCAGCAGCTGGCCGGGGCGGACTAGGGAGCAGTACTTC. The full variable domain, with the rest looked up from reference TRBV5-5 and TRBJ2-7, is DAGVTQSPTHLIKTRGQQVTLRCSPISGHKSVSWYQQVLGQGPQFIFQYYEKEERGRGNFPDRFSARQFPNYSSELNVNALLLGDSALYLCASSWPGRTREQYFGPGTRLTVT.

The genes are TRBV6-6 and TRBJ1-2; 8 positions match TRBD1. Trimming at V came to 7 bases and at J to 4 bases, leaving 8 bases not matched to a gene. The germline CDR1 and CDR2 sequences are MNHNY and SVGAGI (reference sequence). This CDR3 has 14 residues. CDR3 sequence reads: CASNSLGQAYGYTF. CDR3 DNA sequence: TGTGCCAGCAACAGCCTGGGACAGGCCTATGGCTACACCTTC.

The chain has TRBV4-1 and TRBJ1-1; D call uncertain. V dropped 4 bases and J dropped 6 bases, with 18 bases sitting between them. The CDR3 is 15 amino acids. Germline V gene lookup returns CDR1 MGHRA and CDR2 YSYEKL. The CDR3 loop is CASSPLGSPGPEAFF. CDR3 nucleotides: TGCGCCAGCAGCCCTTTGGGCTCTCCCGGCCCTGAAGCTTTCTTT.

The CDR3 sequence is CASSMTGGAGNEQFF. The DNA of the CDR3 is TGTGCCAGTAGTATGACAGGGGGCGCGGGAAATGAGCAGTTCTTC. The J gene is TRBJ2-1, the V gene TRBV19; 10 bases agree with TRBD1. The CDR3 is 15 residues long. Trimming took 3 bases from V and 7 from J; bases not matched to a gene: 6. Looked up from germline, CDR1 is LNHDA and CDR2 is SQIVND (reference sequence).

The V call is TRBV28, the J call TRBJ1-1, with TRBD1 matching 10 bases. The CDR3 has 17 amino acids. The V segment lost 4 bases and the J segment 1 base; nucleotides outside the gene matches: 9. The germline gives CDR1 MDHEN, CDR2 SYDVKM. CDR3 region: CASSSVTGGSRNTEAFF. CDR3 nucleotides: TGTGCCAGCAGTTCCGTGACAGGGGGCAGCAGGAACACTGAAGCTTTCTTT.

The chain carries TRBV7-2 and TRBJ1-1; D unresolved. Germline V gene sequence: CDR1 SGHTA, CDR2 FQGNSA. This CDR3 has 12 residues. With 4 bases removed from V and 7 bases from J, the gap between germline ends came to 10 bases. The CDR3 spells CASSSPALEAFF. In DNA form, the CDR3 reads TGTGCCAGCAGCTCCCCGGCCCTTGAAGCTTTCTTT. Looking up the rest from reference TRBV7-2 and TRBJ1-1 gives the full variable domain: GAGVSQSPSNKVTEKGKDVELRCDPISGHTALYWYRQSLGQGLEFLIYFQGNSAPDKSGLPSDRFSAERTGGSVSTLTIQRTQQEDSAVYLCASSSPALEAFFGQGTRLTVV.

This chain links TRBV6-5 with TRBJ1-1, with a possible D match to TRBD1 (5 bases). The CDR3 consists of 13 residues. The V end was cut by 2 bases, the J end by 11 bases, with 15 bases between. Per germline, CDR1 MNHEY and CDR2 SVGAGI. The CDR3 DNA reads TGTGCCAGCAGTTACAAAGGGGCAGGGTTGGCTTTCTTT. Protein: CASSYKGAGLAFF.

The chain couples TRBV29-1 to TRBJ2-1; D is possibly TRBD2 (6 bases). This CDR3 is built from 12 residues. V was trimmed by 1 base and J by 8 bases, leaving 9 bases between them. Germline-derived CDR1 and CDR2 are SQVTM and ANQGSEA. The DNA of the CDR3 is TGCAGCGTTGAAGCCAGGAGGGATGAGCAGTTCTTC. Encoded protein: CSVEARRDEQFF.

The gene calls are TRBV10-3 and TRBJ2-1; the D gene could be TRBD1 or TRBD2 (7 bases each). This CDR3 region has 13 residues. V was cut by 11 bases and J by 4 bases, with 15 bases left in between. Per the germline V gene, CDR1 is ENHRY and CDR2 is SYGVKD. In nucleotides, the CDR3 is TGTGCCTGCCGCAGGGGGGGGTACAATGAGCAGTTCTTC. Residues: CACRRGGYNEQFF.

CDR3 amino acids: CASSYRGQNTEAFF. As DNA, the CDR3 is TGTGCCAGCAGTTACAGGGGCCAGAACACTGAAGCTTTCTTT. This sequence joins TRBV6-5 and TRBJ1-1, with a possible D match to TRBD1 (5 bases). In germline, CDR1 is MNHEY, CDR2 SVGAGI. Trimming cost V 2 bases and J 1 base, with 8 bases left between them. The CDR3 contains 14 residues.

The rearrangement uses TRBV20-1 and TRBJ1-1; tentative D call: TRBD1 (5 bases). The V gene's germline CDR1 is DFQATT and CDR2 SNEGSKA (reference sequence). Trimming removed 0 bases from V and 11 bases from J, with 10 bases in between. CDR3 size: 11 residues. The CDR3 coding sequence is TGCAGTGCTAGAGATGGGACCAGGGCTTTCTTT. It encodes CSARDGTRAFF.